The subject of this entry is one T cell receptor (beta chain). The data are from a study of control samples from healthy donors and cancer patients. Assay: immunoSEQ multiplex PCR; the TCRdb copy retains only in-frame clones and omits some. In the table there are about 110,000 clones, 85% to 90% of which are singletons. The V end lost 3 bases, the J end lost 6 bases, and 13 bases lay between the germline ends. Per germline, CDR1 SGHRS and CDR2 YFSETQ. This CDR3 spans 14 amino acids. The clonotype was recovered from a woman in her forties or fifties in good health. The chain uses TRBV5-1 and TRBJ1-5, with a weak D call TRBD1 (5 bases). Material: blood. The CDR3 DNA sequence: TGCGCCAGCAGCTCCAGGGATAGCGGTCAGCCCCAGCATTTT. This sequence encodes CASSSRDSGQPQHF.